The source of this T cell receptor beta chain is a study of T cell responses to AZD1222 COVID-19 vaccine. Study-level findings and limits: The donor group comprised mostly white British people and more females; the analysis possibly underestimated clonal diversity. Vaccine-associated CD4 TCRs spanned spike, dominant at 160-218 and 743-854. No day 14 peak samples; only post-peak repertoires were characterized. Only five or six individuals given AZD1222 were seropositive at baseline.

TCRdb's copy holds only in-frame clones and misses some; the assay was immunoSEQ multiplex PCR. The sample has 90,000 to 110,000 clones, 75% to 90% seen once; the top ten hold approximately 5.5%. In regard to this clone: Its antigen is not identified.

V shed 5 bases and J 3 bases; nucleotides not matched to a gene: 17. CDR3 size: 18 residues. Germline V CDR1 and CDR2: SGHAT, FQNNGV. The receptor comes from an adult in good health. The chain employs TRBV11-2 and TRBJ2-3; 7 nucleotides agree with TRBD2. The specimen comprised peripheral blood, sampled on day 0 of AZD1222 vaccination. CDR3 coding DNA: TGTGCCAGCAGCAGCCCGTGGGTGGCGGGAGTAGGGACAGATACGCAGTATTTT. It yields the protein CASSSPWVAGVGTDTQYF.